The T cell receptor beta chain under discussion was sequenced for a study of shared clonotypes between healthy human individuals. On the study more broadly: Three CD4 naive, three CD4 memory, two CD8 naive and one CD8 memory plate were used per donor.

The material for each subset, its genomic DNA, was split evenly across several immunoSEQ plates. Repertoires were generated with immunoSEQ multiplex PCR, while TCRdb's copy carries only in-frame clones and drops some. The sample comprises nearly 2 million clones, about 94% of which are singletons, and roughly 1% rests with the top ten. Naive CD8 cells, CD45RO-negative and positively selected for CCR7, excluded terminally differentiated effector memory CD45RA+ cells. Comment on this clone: Its antigen remains unidentified.

Study-wide results and limits: Naive subsets typically showed greater estimated richness than memory subsets. In having few donors, the study represented limited genetic and exposure-history diversity.

The sequence derives from a man between 18 and 35 years old in good health. Sequenced: naive CD8+ T cells sorted from blood.

CDR3 DNA sequence: TGTGCCAGCAGCCCCGCAGGGAGCGAAAAACTGTTTTTT. Residues: CASSPAGSEKLFF. V usage is TRBV11-2 and J usage is TRBJ1-4; TRBD1 is a possible D gene (5 bases). V was trimmed by 5 bases and J by 8 bases, leaving 12 bases between them. The CDR3 sequence is 13 residues long. CDR1 SGHAT and CDR2 FQNNGV come from the germline V gene. The full variable domain, rest sourced from reference TRBV11-2 and TRBJ1-4, is EAGVAQSPRYKIIEKRQSVAFWCNPISGHATLYWYQQILGQGPKLLIQFQNNGVVDDSQLPKDRFSAERLKGVDSTLKIQPAKLEDSAVYLCASSPAGSEKLFFGSGTQLSVL.